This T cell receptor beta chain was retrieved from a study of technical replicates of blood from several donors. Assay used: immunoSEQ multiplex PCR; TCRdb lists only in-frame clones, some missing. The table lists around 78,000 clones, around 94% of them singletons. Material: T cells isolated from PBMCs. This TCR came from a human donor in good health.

The CDR3: CASSESGGFNEQFF. CDR3 nucleotide sequence: TGTGCCAGCAGTGAGTCCGGGGGATTCAATGAGCAGTTCTTC. The rearrangement joins TRBV6-1 to TRBJ2-1, with a weak D call TRBD2 (6 bases). The CDR3 totals 14 residues. Germline loops: CDR1 MNHNS, CDR2 SASEGT. Trimming took 3 bases from V and 6 from J, leaving 12 bases between them.